The clone carrying this TCR beta chain was counted at least ten times. TCRdb independently ran MiXCR on the 5' RACE reads; one entry per CDR3 protein. Of about 170,000 distinct CDR3 sequences detected, about 17% appear once; the ten largest clones hold about 7.8%. This sample was taken from a study of CD8 T cells in ankylosing spondylitis. J lost 12 bases, V lost 3 bases, and 16 bases had no gene match. The CDR3 has 16 residues. The chain uses TRBV12-3 or TRBV12-4 and TRBJ2-1; TRBD2 aligns across 8 bases. The sequence was collected from a male donor with ankylosing spondylitis or in good health (not recorded which). Source material: blood, either unsorted or a sorted T cell fraction (not recorded which). This CDR3 is CASSLAGGLAQIGQFF. The CDR3 nucleotides read TGTGCCAGCAGTTTGGCGGGGGGTCTAGCCCAGATAGGGCAGTTCTTC.